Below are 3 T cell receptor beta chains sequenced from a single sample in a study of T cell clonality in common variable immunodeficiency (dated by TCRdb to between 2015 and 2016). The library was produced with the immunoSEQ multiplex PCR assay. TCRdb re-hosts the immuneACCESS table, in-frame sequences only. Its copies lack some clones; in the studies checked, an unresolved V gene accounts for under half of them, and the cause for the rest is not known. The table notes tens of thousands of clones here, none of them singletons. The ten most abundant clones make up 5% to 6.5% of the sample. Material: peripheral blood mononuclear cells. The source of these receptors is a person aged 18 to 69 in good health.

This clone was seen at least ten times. This CDR3 reads CASSFTQGFDEQFF. The CDR3 DNA, read in part, is TGTGCCAGCAGCTTTACACAGGGGTTCGATGAG. The chain employs TRBV11-2 and TRBJ2-1; the match to TRBD1 covers 7 bases. The read ends 3 residues before the CDR3 terminus; that terminus is restored from the germline J gene. V lost 3 bases, J lost 8 bases, and 7 bases stayed unmatched. Germline loops: CDR1 SGHAT, CDR2 FQNNGV. The CDR3 totals 14 residues.

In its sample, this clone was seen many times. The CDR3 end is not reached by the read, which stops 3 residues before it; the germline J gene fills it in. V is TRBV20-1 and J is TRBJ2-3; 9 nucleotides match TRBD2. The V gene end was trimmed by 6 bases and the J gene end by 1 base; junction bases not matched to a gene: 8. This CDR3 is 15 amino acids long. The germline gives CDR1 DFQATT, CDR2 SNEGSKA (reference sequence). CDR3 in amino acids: CSAYNSGGGTDTQYF. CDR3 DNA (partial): TGCAGTGCGTACAATAGCGGGGGCGGCACAGATACG.

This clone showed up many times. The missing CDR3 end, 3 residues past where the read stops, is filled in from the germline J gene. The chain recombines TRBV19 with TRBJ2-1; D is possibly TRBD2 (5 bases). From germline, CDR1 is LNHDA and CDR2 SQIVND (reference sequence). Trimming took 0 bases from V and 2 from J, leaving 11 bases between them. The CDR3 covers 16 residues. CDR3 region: CASSIDLGLTYNEQFF. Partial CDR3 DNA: TGTGCCAGTAGTATAGATCTTGGACTCACCTACAATGAG.